Below, 8 T cell receptor beta chains from the same sample are listed, as sequenced in a study of blood T cell repertoires in COVID-19. Generated by immunoSEQ multiplex PCR, the TCRdb table keeps only in-frame clones and is missing some. The sample includes roughly 63,000 clones, about 73% of them seen just once. The sequenced sample was peripheral blood. These receptors were obtained from a woman over 75 with acute or convalescent COVID-19.

The chain joins TRBV4-3 to TRBJ2-3; 7 bases are shared with TRBD2. The CDR3 consists of 17 residues. Germline values: CDR1 LGHNA, CDR2 YSLEER. V shed 0 bases and J 4 bases; nucleotides not matched to a gene: 10. CDR3 in amino acids: CASSQDGTAGVSDTQYF. As DNA, the CDR3 is TGCGCCAGCAGCCAAGATGGGACGGCGGGAGTCTCAGATACGCAGTATTTT.

The chain couples TRBV11-2 to TRBJ1-1; perhaps TRBD1 as D (6 bases). This CDR3 is 18 amino acids long. Trimming took 7 bases from V and 11 from J, leaving 35 bases between them. The V gene's germline CDR1 is SGHAT and CDR2 FQNNGV. CDR3 nucleotide sequence: TGTGCCAGCATCTCTTCGGTGCAGGGGACGCAGTTCGACCCACTGGCTTTCTTT. Residues: CASISSVQGTQFDPLAFF.

The CDR3, as DNA: TGTGCCAGTAGGGCCGGGACAGGGGGAAACCAGCCCCAGCATTTT. This sequence encodes CASRAGTGGNQPQHF. The chain employs TRBV19 and TRBJ1-5, with 11 positions matching TRBD1. Looked up from germline, CDR1 is LNHDA and CDR2 is SQIVND (reference sequence). The ends lost 6 bases at V and 7 bases at J; junction bases unmatched: 8. There are 15 residues in the CDR3.

The V call is TRBV7-2, the J call TRBJ2-5; perhaps TRBD2 as D (6 bases). The CDR3 sequence is 15 residues long. Trimming removed 2 bases at V and 4 bases at J, with 14 bases between. The germline V gene has CDR1 SGHTA and CDR2 FQGNSA. CDR3 bases: TGTGCCAGCAGCTTAAGGGGTCACGGGGGAGAGACCCAGTACTTC. Protein sequence: CASSLRGHGGETQYF.

The gene calls are TRBV6-5 and TRBJ2-1; 10 bases agree with TRBD2. V dropped 4 bases and J dropped 8; count of bases not matched to a gene: 5. Per the germline V gene, CDR1 is MNHEY and CDR2 is SVGAGI. The CDR3 covers 14 residues. In DNA, the CDR3 is TGTGCCAGCAGTTCTCTAGCGGGAGCCTATGAGCAGTTCTTC. This translates into CASSSLAGAYEQFF.

This chain links TRBV9 with TRBJ1-2; 9 nucleotides line up with TRBD1. V shed 0 bases, J shed 14 bases, and the junction held 5 bases outside the gene matches. CDR1 SGDLS and CDR2 YYNGEE come from the germline V gene. The CDR3 covers 12 residues. The CDR3 loop is CASSVDRGRTTF. The CDR3 DNA sequence: TGTGCCAGCAGCGTAGACAGGGGGCGCACGACCTTC.

The sample holds a few counts of this clone. This rearrangement joins TRBV19 to TRBJ1-2, with D unresolved. The V and J ends lost 6 bases and 6 bases respectively, with 11 bases between them. This CDR3 has 12 residues. Germline V gives CDR1 LNHDA, CDR2 SQIVND (reference sequence). The CDR3 region is CASRLDRNGYTF. The CDR3 nucleotides are TGTGCCAGTAGACTAGACCGAAATGGCTACACCTTC.

This CDR3 reads CASSIEGRPTDTQYF. CDR3 nucleotide sequence: TGTGCCAGTAGTATTGAGGGCAGGCCCACAGATACGCAGTATTTT. The chain links TRBV19 to TRBJ2-3, with a possible D match to TRBD2 (5 bases). V was clipped by 3 bases and J by 2 bases, with 12 bases between them. Germline V lookup: CDR1 LNHDA, CDR2 SQIVND (reference sequence). CDR3 length equals 15 residues.